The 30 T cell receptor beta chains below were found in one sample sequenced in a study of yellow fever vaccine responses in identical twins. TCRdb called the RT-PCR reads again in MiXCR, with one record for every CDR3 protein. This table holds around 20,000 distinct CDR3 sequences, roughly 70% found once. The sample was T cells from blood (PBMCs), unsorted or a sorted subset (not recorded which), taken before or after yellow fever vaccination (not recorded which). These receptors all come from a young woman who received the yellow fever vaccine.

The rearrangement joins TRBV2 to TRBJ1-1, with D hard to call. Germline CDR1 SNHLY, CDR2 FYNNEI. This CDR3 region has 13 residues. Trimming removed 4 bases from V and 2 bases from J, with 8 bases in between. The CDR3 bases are TGTGCCAGCAGTGGCCAGGTAAACACTGAAGCTTTCTTT. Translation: CASSGQVNTEAFF.

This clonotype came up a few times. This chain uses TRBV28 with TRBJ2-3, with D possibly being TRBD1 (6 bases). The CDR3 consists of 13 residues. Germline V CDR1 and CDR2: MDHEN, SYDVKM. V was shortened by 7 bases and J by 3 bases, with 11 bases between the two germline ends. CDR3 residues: CASTEQGTDTQYF. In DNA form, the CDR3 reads TGTGCCAGCACTGAACAGGGAACAGATACGCAGTATTTT. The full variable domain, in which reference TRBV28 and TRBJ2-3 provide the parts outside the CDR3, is DVKVTQSSRYLVKRTGEKVFLECVQDMDHENMFWYRQDPGLGLRLIYFSYDVKMKEKGDIPEGYSVSREKKERFSLILESASTNQTSMYLCASTEQGTDTQYFGPGTRLTVL.

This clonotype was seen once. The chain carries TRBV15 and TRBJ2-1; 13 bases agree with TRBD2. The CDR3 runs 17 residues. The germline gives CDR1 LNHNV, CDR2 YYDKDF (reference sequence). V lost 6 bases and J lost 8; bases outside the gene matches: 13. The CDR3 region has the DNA TGTGCCACCAGGAACAGTGGAACTAGCGGGGGGGCGTATGAGCAGTTCTTC. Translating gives CATRNSGTSGGAYEQFF.

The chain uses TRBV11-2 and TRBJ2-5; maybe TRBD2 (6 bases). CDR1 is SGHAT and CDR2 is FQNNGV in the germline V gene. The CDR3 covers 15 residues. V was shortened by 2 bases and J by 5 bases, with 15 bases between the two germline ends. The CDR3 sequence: CASSLSAGPRETQYF. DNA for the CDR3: TGTGCCAGCAGCTTATCTGCGGGGCCCCGGGAGACCCAGTACTTC.

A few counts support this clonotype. The CDR3 here is CASSFGSGRVNEQFF. CDR3 bases: TGTGCCAGCAGTTTTGGTAGCGGGAGGGTGAATGAGCAGTTCTTC. V is TRBV12-3 or TRBV12-4 and J is TRBJ2-1; 11 bases are shared with TRBD2. V lost 3 bases to trimming and J lost 7 bases; unmatched junction nucleotides: 5. This CDR3 is 15 amino acids long.

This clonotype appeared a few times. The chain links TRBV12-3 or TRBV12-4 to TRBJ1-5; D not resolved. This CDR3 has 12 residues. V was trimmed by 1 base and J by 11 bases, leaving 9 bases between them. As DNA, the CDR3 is TGTGCCAGCAGTTTAGGTGCGGCCGCCCAGCATTTT. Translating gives CASSLGAAAQHF.

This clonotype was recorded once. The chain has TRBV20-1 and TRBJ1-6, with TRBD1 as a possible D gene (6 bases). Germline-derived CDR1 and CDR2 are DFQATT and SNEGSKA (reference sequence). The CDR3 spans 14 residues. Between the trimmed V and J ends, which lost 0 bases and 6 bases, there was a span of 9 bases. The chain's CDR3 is CSARDSRGNSPLHF. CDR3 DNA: TGCAGTGCTAGAGATTCCAGGGGTAATTCACCCCTCCACTTT.

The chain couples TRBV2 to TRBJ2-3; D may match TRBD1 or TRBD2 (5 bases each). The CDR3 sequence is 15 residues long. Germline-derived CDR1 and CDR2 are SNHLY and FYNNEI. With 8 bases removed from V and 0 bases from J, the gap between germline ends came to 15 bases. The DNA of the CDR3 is TGTGCCAGCGGTTTGGGGACCGCTAGCACAGATACGCAGTATTTT. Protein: CASGLGTASTDTQYF.

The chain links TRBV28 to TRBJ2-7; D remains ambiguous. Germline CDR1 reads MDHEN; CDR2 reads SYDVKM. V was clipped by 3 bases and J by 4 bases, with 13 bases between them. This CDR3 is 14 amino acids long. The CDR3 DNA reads TGTGCCAGCAGTTTTTCAGCTCGAGGTTACGAGCAGTACTTC. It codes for CASSFSARGYEQYF.

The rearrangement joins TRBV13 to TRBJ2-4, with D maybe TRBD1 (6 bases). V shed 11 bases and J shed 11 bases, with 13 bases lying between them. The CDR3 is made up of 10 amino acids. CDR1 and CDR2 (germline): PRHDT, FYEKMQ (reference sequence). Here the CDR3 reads CAWGTSVQYF. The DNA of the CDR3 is TGTGCCTGGGGGACATCCGTTCAGTACTTC. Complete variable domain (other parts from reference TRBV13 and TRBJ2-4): AAGVIQSPRHLIKEKRETATLKCYPIPRHDTVYWYQQGPGQDPQFLISFYEKMQSDKGSIPDRFSAQQFSDYHSELNMSSLELGDSALYFCAWGTSVQYFGAGTRLSVL.

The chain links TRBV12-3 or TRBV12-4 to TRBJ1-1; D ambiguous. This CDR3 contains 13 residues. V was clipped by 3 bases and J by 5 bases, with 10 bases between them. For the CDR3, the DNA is TGTGCCAGCAGTTTTCAAGGATTGACTGAAGCTTTCTTT. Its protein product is CASSFQGLTEAFF.

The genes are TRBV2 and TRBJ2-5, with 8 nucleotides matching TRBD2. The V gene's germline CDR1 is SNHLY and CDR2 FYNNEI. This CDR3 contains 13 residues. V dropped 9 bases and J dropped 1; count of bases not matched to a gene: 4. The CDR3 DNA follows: TGTGCCAGAGGGGCGGGAGGCCAAGAGACCCAGTACTTC. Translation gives CARGAGGQETQYF.

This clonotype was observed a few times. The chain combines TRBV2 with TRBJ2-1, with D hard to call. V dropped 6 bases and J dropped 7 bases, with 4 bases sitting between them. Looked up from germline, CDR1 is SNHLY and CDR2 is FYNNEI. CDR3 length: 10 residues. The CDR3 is CASRENEQFF. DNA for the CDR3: TGTGCCAGCAGAGAAAATGAGCAGTTCTTC.

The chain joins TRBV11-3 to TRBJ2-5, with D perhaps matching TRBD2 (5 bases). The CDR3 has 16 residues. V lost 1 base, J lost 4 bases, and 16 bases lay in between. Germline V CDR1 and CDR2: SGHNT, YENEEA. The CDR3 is CASSLGGQRSRETQYF. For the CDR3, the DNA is TGTGCCAGCAGCTTAGGGGGTCAGCGGAGTCGAGAGACCCAGTACTTC. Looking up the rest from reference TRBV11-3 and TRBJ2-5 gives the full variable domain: EAGVVQSPRYKIIEKKQPVAFWCNPISGHNTLYWYLQNLGQGPELLIRYENEEAVDDSQLPKDRFSAERLKGVDSTLKIQPAELGDSAVYLCASSLGGQRSRETQYFGPGTRLLVL.

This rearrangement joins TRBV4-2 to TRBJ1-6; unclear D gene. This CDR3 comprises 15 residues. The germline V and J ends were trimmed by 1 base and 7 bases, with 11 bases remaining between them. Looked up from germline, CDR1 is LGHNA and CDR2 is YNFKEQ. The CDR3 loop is CASSQGFRENSPLHF. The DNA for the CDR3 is TGTGCCAGCAGCCAAGGTTTCCGGGAAAATTCACCCCTCCACTTT.

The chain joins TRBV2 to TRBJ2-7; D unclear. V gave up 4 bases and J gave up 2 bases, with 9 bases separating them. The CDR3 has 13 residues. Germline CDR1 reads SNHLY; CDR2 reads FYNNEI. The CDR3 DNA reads TGTGCCAGCAGTGCGGGCTTCACCTACGAGCAGTACTTC. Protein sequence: CASSAGFTYEQYF.

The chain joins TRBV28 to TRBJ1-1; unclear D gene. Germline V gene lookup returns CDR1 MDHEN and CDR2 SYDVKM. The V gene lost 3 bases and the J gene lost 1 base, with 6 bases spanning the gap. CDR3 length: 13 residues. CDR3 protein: CASSFWKNTEAFF. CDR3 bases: TGTGCCAGCAGTTTTTGGAAGAACACTGAAGCTTTCTTT.

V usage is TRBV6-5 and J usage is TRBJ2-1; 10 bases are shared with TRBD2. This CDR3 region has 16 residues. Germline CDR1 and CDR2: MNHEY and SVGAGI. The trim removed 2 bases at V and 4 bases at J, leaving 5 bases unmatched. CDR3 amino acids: CASSYRISGGYNEQFF. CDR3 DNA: TGTGCCAGCAGTTACAGGATTAGCGGGGGGTACAATGAGCAGTTCTTC.

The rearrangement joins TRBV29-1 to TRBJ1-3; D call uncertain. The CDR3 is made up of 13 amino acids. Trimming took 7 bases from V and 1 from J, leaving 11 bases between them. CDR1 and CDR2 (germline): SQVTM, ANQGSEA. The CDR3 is CSATKGSGNTIYF. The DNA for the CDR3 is TGCAGCGCCACAAAAGGGTCTGGAAACACCATATATTTT.

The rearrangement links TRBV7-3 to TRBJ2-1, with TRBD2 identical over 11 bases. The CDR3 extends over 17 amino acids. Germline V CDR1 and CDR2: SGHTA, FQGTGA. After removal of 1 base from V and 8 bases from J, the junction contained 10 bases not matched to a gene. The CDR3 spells CASSLKELAGVWDEQFF. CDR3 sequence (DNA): TGTGCCAGCAGCTTAAAGGAACTAGCGGGAGTATGGGATGAGCAGTTCTTC.

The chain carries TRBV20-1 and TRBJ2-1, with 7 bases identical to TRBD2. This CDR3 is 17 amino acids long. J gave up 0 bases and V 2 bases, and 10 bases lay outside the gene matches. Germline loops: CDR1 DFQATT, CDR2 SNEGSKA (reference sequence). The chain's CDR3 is CSARNQLAPSSYNEQFF. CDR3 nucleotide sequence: TGCAGTGCTAGAAATCAACTAGCGCCGAGCTCCTACAATGAGCAGTTCTTC.

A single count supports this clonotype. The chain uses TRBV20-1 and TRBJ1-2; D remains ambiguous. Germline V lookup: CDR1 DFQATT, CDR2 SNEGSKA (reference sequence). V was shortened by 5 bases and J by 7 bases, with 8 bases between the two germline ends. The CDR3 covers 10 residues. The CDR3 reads CSAGSSGYTF. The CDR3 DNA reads TGCAGTGCTGGATCGTCTGGCTACACCTTC.

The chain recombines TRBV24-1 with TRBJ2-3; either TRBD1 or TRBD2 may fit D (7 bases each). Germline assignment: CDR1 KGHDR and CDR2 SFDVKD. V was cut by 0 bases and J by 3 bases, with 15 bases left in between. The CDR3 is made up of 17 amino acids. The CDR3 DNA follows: TGTGCCACCAGTGATTTGGCGCAGGGGGGGAGGACAGATACGCAGTATTTT. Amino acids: CATSDLAQGGRTDTQYF.

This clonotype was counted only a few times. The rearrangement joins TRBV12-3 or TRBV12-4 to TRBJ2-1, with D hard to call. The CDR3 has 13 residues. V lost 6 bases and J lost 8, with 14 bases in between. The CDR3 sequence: CASRQSDLYEQFF. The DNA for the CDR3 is TGTGCCAGCAGACAGAGTGACCTCTATGAGCAGTTCTTC.

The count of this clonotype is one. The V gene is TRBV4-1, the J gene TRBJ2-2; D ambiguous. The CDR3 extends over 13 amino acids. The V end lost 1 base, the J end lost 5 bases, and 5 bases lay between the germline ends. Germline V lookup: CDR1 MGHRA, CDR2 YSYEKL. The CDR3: CASSQGFTGELFF. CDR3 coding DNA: TGCGCCAGCAGCCAAGGTTTTACCGGGGAGCTGTTTTTT.

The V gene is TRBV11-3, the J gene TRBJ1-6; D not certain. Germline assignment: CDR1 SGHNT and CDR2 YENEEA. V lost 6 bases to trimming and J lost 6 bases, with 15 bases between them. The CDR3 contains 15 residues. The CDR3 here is CASSQSDGFNSPLHF. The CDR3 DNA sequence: TGTGCCAGCAGTCAATCGGACGGATTTAATTCACCCCTCCACTTT.

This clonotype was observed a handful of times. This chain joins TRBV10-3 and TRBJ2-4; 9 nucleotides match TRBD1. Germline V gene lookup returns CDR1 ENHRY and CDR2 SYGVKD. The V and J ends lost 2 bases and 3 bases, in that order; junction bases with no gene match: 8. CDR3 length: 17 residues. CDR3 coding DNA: TGTGCCATCAGTGAGGGAACAGGGGGCGCGGACAAAAACATTCAGTACTTC. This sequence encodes CAISEGTGGADKNIQYF.

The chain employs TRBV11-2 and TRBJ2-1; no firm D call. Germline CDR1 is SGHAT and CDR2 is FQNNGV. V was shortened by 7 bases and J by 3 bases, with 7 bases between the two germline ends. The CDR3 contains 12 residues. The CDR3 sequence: CASNFLYNEQFF. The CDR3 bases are TGTGCCAGCAACTTCCTCTACAATGAGCAGTTCTTC.

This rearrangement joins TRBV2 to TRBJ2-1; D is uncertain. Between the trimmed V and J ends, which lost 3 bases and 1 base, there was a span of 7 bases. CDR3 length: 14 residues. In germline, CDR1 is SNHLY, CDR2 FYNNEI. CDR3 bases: TGTGCCAGCAGTGATGAGAGGTCCTACAATGAGCAGTTCTTC. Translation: CASSDERSYNEQFF.

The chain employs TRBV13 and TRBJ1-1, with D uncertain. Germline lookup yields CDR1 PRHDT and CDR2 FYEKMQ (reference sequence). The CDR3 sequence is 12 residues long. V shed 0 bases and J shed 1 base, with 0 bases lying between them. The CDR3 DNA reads TGTGCCAGCAGCTTAGGGAACACTGAAGCTTTCTTT. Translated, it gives CASSLGNTEAFF.